This paragraph reports one TCR beta chain. Its antigen is still unknown. The data derive from a study of T cell responses to AZD1222 COVID-19 vaccine. Germline V gene lookup returns CDR1 MNHEY and CDR2 SMNVEV (reference sequence). V lost 6 bases and J lost 4; bases outside the gene matches: 10. There are 16 residues in the CDR3. Measured with immunoSEQ multiplex PCR; TCRdb has only the in-frame clones, and not every one. The sample holds about 120,000 clones, 85% to 90% seen once. Study-level results: Nearly half of the spike-specific TCRs reportedly recognize variant regions that carry no mutations.

This specimen consisted of peripheral blood, obtained on day 0 of AZD1222 vaccination. The receptor comes from an adult in good health. This chain connects TRBV27 to TRBJ1-5; 9 bases align to TRBD1. The CDR3 DNA reads as TGTGCCAGCAGCTTAGGGACAGGGTCAGCTAATCAGCCCCAGCATTTT. Its translation: CASSLGTGSANQPQHF.